This TCR beta chain was obtained from a study of CXCR3-negative and CXCR3-positive naive CD8 T cells. Study findings and constraints: TRB CDR3s of CXCR3-positive naive cells were more hydrophobic than those of CXCR3-negative naive cells. Similarly elevated diversity marked both naive subsets, with memory CD8+ cells showing far lower diversity.

Of note for this clonotype: As yet, its antigen is unknown.

This CDR3 region has 13 residues. Germline lookup yields CDR1 SGHAT and CDR2 FQNNGV. UMI-labeled 5' RACE TRB cDNA libraries were prepared from the cells. TCRdb re-called the 5' RACE reads and shows each CDR3 protein once, DNA omitted. This table holds just over 60,000 distinct CDR3 sequences. This receptor was taken from a human donor in good health. Some clones in this sample may be carry-over from other donors' samples. Sequenced: naive CXCR3- CD8+ T cells from blood. Subset in this sample: CD45RO-CCR7+CD27+CD95- naive CD8+ T cells lacking CXCR3 (TNR3-). The rearrangement uses TRBV11-2 and TRBJ2-7; TCRdb's D call, TRBD2, is unchecked because there is no DNA. The CDR3 reads CASSLVGGYEQYF.